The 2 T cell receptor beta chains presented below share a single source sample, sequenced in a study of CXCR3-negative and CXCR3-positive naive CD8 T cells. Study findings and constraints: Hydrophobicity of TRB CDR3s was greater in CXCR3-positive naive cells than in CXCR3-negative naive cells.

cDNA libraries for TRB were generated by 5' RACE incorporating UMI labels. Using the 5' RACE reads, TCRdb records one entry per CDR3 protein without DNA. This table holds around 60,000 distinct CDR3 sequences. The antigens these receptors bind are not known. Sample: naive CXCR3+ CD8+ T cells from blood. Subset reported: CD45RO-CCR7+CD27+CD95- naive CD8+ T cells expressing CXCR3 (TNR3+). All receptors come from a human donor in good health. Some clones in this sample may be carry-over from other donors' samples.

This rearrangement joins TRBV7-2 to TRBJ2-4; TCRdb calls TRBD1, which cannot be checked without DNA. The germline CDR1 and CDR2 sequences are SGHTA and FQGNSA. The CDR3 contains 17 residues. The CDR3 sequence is CASSSGQFQSTKNIQYF.

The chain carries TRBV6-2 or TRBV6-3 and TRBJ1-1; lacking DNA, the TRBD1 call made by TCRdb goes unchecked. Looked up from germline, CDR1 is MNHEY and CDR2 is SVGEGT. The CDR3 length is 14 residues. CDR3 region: CASSYYDSPAEAFF.